This T cell receptor (beta chain) came from a study of OX40 agonist ivuxolimab in advanced cancers. TCRdb's copy holds only in-frame clones and misses some; the assay was immunoSEQ multiplex PCR. The table shows approximately 69,000 clones, with just under 95% occurring only once. This clone has a single count. CDR3 length: 13 residues. Germline assignment: CDR1 MDHEN and CDR2 SYDVKM. V lost 8 bases to trimming and J lost 5 bases, with 16 bases between them. This sequence originates from an adult with an advanced solid tumor such as melanoma, head and neck, liver or kidney cancer. Sequenced material: CD4+ or CD8+ T cells sorted from blood, taken in a trial of the OX40 agonist ivuxolimab. The chain employs TRBV28 and TRBJ2-7, with a weak D call TRBD2 (5 bases). The CDR3 nucleotides read TGTGCCAGCGTCCAGGACTCCCACCACGAGCAGTACTTC. Protein sequence: CASVQDSHHEQYF.